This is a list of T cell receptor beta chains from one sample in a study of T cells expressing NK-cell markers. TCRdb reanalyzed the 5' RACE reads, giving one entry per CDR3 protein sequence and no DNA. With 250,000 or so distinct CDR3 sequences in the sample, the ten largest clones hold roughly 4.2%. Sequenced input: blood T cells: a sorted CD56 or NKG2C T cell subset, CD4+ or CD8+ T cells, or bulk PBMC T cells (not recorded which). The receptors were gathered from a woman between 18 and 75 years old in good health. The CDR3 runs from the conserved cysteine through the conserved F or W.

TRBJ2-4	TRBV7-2	CASSFAPRTGWGKNIQYF
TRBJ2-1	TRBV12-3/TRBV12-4	CASSFTGTSGRNEQFF
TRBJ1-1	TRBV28	CASSLQVTNTEAFF
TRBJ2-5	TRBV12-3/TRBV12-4	CASSLERGTQYF
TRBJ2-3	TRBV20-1	CSARLAGGPNTQYF
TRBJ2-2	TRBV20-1	CSARDGTSGRLDTGELFF
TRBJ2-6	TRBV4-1	CASSQGGAAGANVLTF
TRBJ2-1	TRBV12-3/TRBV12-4	CASRGGLAGFGEQFF
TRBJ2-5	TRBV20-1	CSASQDRIQETQYF
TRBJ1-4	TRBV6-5	CASSYGGADEKLFF
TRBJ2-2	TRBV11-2	CASSLRGGPVSDTGELFF
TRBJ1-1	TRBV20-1	CSAALETTEAFF
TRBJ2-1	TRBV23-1	CASSRYYNEQFF
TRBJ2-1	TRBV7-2	CASSSAGTRGKEQFF
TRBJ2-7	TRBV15	CATSRGAGGDEQYF
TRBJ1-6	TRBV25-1	CASTSRDSYNSPLHF
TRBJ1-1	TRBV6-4	CASSDSARGTEAFF
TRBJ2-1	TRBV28	CASSYERARGTYNEQFF
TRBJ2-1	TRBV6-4	CASSPGRSSYNEQFF
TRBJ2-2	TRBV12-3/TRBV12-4	CASSLMTTGELFF
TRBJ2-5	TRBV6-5	CASSYARTGPQQTQYF
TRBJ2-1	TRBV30	CAWSPVGNEQFF
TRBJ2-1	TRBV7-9	CASRPALAGVEQFF
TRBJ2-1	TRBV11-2	CASINWGQGNEQFF
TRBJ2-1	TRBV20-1	CSVAAGSAEQFF
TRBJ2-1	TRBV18	CASSPVTSGSNEQFF
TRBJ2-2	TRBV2	CASRGDRPGELFF
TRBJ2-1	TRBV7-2	CASSLDATYNEQFF
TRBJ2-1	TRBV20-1	CSAKSRNYNEQFF
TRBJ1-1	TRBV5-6	CASSPRGGRRKDNTEAFF
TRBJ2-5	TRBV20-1	CSASGGQTQYF
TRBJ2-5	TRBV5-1	CASSLDASGGPETQYF
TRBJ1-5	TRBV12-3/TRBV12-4	CASSSTGGTGNQPQHF
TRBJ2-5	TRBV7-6	CASSLRASGGAETQYF
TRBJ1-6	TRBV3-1	CASSQVIRTSSYNSPLHF
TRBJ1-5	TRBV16	CASSQSGQGGQPQHF
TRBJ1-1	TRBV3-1	CASSQARADEAFF
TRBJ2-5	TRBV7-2	CASSRIVLETQYF
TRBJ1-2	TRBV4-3	CASSPSGTGASYGYTF
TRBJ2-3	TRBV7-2	CASRSLAGRTDTQYF